Each of the 14 T cell receptor beta chains below was sequenced from the same sample in a study of control samples from healthy donors and cancer patients. Profiling relied on immunoSEQ multiplex PCR, and the TCRdb table lists in-frame clones only, not all of them. Found here are 180,000 or so clones, 91% of them singletons; the top ten hold about 1.6%. The sequencing sample was made of blood. The source is a woman aged 25 to 39 in good health.

The chain links TRBV7-6 to TRBJ1-1, with unresolved D. Per the germline V gene, CDR1 is SGHVS and CDR2 is FNYEAQ. The V gene lost 5 bases and the J gene lost 5 bases, with 12 bases spanning the gap. There are 13 residues in the CDR3. CDR3 region: CASSQTGRTEAFF. The CDR3 region has the DNA TGTGCCAGCAGCCAGACGGGGAGGACTGAAGCTTTCTTT.

J is TRBJ2-5 and V is TRBV7-7; D is uncertain. Germline loops: CDR1 SSHAT, CDR2 FNYEAQ (reference sequence). V was trimmed by 5 bases and J by 1 base, leaving 8 bases between them. This CDR3 contains 13 residues. This CDR3 is CASSAQFQETQYF. The CDR3 bases are TGTGCCAGCAGCGCCCAGTTCCAAGAGACCCAGTACTTC.

This chain uses TRBV29-1 with TRBJ1-3; D is undetermined. V was pared by 2 bases and J by 0 bases, with 5 bases between. Germline V gives CDR1 SQVTM, CDR2 ANQGSEA. This CDR3 region has 13 residues. The CDR3: CSVETASGNTIYF. The CDR3 DNA sequence: TGCAGCGTTGAAACGGCCTCTGGAAACACCATATATTTT.

This clone occurred once. The genes are TRBV29-1 and TRBJ1-1, with D possibly being TRBD1 (5 bases). The germline gives CDR1 SQVTM, CDR2 ANQGSEA. This CDR3 has 13 residues. The V end lost 6 bases, the J end lost 5 bases, and 16 bases lay between the germline ends. The CDR3 region is CSVAQGGGTEAFF. DNA of the CDR3: TGCAGCGTGGCCCAGGGAGGTGGTACTGAAGCTTTCTTT.

V is TRBV6-2 or TRBV6-3 and J is TRBJ2-7; 9 bases align to TRBD2. Germline CDR1 is MNHEY and CDR2 is SVGEGT. With 2 bases clipped from V and 4 bases from J, the junction kept 9 bases outside the gene matches. The CDR3 covers 16 residues. The CDR3 loop reads CASSYVLAGLGYEQYF. The CDR3 DNA reads as TGTGCCAGCAGTTACGTCCTAGCGGGATTAGGGTACGAGCAGTACTTC.

V gene TRBV2 combines with J gene TRBJ2-7; 11 nucleotides align to TRBD1. This CDR3 is 14 amino acids long. Germline lookup yields CDR1 SNHLY and CDR2 FYNNEI. Unmatched junction bases numbered 6, after V lost 6 bases and J lost 5 bases. The CDR3 here is CASSEDRGPHEQYF. Here the CDR3 DNA reads TGTGCCAGCAGCGAGGACAGGGGGCCCCACGAGCAGTACTTC. Variable domain in full (rest from reference TRBV2 and TRBJ2-7): EPEVTQTPSHQVTQMGQEVILRCVPISNHLYFYWYRQILGQKVEFLVSFYNNEISEKSEIFDDQFSVERPDGSNFTLKIRSTKLEDSAMYFCASSEDRGPHEQYFGPGTRLTVT.

The chain is built from TRBV13 and TRBJ2-1; TRBD2 matches 7 bases. Germline CDR1 PRHDT, CDR2 FYEKMQ (reference sequence). CDR3 size: 15 residues. With V trimmed by 0 bases and J by 5 bases, 4 bases remained unmatched. CDR3 DNA: TGTGCCAGCAGCTTAGGGACCGGGACTAACAATGAGCAGTTCTTC. Protein sequence: CASSLGTGTNNEQFF.

This clone was counted a single time. J is TRBJ2-1 and V is TRBV9, with 10 bases matching TRBD2. Germline V gene lookup returns CDR1 SGDLS and CDR2 YYNGEE. V shed 4 bases and J 1 base; nucleotides not matched to a gene: 2. The CDR3 sequence is 15 residues long. The CDR3 nucleotides read TGTGCCAGCAGCAAGACTAGCGGGTCCTACAATGAGCAGTTCTTC. Translated, it gives CASSKTSGSYNEQFF.

The chain combines TRBV19 with TRBJ1-1; D gene uncertain. Germline CDR1 LNHDA, CDR2 SQIVND (reference sequence). V was shortened by 3 bases and J by 3 bases, with 8 bases between the two germline ends. The CDR3 extends over 13 amino acids. CDR3 nucleotides: TGTGCCAGTAGTATGGGTGGGGACACTGAAGCTTTCTTT. This translates into CASSMGGDTEAFF.

The chain has TRBV28 and TRBJ1-1, with a possible D match to TRBD1 (6 bases). Looked up from germline, CDR1 is MDHEN and CDR2 is SYDVKM. CDR3 length: 14 residues. Trimming removed 6 bases at V and 3 bases at J, with 14 bases between. This chain's CDR3 is CASSPTGSDTEAFF. Written as DNA, the CDR3 is TGTGCCAGCAGCCCGACAGGTAGCGACACTGAAGCTTTCTTT.

This chain links TRBV28 with TRBJ1-1, with D possibly TRBD1 on 5 matching bases. V was pared by 1 base and J by 9 bases, with 12 bases between. Germline CDR1 MDHEN, CDR2 SYDVKM. The CDR3 contains 13 residues. The DNA for the CDR3 is TGTGCCAGCAGTTTATCCGGGCAGGGACAAGCTTTCTTT. This sequence encodes CASSLSGQGQAFF.

The chain uses TRBV10-2 and TRBJ1-2, with TRBD1 as a possible D gene (5 bases). From germline, CDR1 is WSHSY and CDR2 SAAADI. The V and J ends lost 2 bases and 4 bases respectively, with 8 bases between them. CDR3 length equals 13 residues. The CDR3 sequence is CASSEGGTYGYTF. DNA for the CDR3: TGCGCCAGCAGTGAGGGGGGAACCTATGGCTACACCTTC.

The rearrangement links TRBV18 to TRBJ2-7, with D unclear. The CDR3 has 13 amino acids. Germline V gives CDR1 KGHSH, CDR2 LQKENI. Trimming pared 0 bases from V and 3 bases from J, leaving 6 bases between. Here the CDR3 reads CASSPPSGYEQYF. The CDR3 DNA sequence: TGTGCCAGCTCACCACCGTCCGGCTACGAGCAGTACTTC.

The DNA of the CDR3 is TGTGCCAGCTCACCGGGGACAGGGGGCATTTACGAGCAGTACTTC. Its protein is CASSPGTGGIYEQYF. This chain joins TRBV18 and TRBJ2-7; TRBD1 matches 12 bases. V lost 3 bases and J lost 4; bases outside the gene matches: 4. The CDR3 extends over 15 amino acids. The germline V gene has CDR1 KGHSH and CDR2 LQKENI. Looking up the rest from reference TRBV18 and TRBJ2-7 gives the full variable domain: NAGVMQNPRHLVRRRGQEARLRCSPMKGHSHVYWYRQLPEEGLKFMVYLQKENIIDESGMPKERFSAEFPKEGPSILRIQQVVRGDSAAYFCASSPGTGGIYEQYFGPGTRLTVT.